This TCR beta chain was recorded in a study of neurological immune-mediated disorders (dated by TCRdb to about 2019). Background for the entire study: Of the approximately 35 multiple sclerosis patients, around 31 had relapsing-remitting MS and 3 had secondary progressive MS. The study compared peripheral blood TCR-beta repertoires of HTLV-I-associated myelopathy (HAM/TSP) patients, multiple sclerosis patients and healthy controls using UMI-based sequencing. The roughly 100 TCR-beta libraries covered PBMC samples along with longitudinal samples, technical triplicates, and paired sorted CD4+ and CD8+ T-cell subsets. The cohort comprised roughly 70 subjects: around 15 HAM/TSP patients, approximately 34 multiple sclerosis patients and around 20 healthy controls.

For unsorted PBMC libraries, 2 million PBMCs were used after storage in RNAlater at -80 degrees C until RNA extraction. The multiple sclerosis patients were enrolled in a US clinical protocol that evaluated disease progression with magnetic resonance imaging. Peripheral blood was subjected to Ficoll-Hypaque density gradient centrifugation to isolate PBMCs, which were then cryopreserved in liquid nitrogen. CDR1 DFQATT and CDR2 SNEGSKA are derived from the germline V gene (reference sequence). The cysteine opens and the phenylalanine closes a CDR3 of 13 amino acids. Of the read, only the CDR3 DNA is kept; its 39 bases are in frame from base 1. Trimming removed 6 bases from V and 3 bases from J; the gene matches leave 8 bases unexplained. What the research found in general, with its limitations: No association of the MS cluster with clinical or MRI features was observed, and the need for larger cohorts was stated by the authors. The highest TCR clonal expansion was observed in HAM/TSP patients, whereas the lowest was observed in MS patients, even when compared with healthy controls. Expanded clones from different subjects shared no identical CDR3 amino acid sequences, which suggests that TCR-beta repertoires were private in all groups. In a phylogenetic analysis, the repertoires of 18 out of 34 MS patients fell into a single cluster of related CDR3 sequences, pointing to a possible signature at the repertoire level.

Many counts were recorded for this clonotype. The clone's antigen remains unknown. The input lacks base qualities; no much larger clone sits a single base away. cDNA synthesis used template-switch 5'RACE with a primer carrying a 10-nucleotide random unique molecular identifier tagging each TCR transcript. Over 200 million TCR-beta sequences, covering 15-18 subjects, were produced in each sequencing run. Total RNA was extracted with the RNeasy kit. Using the KAPA Real-time Library Amplification kit, TCR-beta VDJ regions were amplified with primers for the TCR constant region and the 5'RACE anchor. A first PCR added sample indexes and Illumina adaptors, after which a second PCR increased the library yield. The roughly 650 bp TCR product was size-selected on a 2% E-gel SizeSelection system after Ampure bead purification. Before pooling, libraries had their quality checked on a Bioanalyzer, their concentration measured with Qubit, and their quantity determined with the Kapa Library Quantification kit. Libraries were sequenced paired-end 2 x 150 bp on an Illumina HiSeq 2500. To increase sequence diversity, roughly 25-31% phiX was spiked into each library pool. As for the original processing: Quality-filtered reads were processed with the UMI-based MiGEC pipeline, and over 90% of raw TCR sequences were removed by the MiGEC pipeline during error correction. IMGT germline references were used for aligning VDJ genes, and each clonotype was defined as a unique CDR3 amino acid sequence together with its V-J genes. Clonal expansion, Shannon diversity and CDR3 relatedness (CalcPairwiseDistances, ClusterSamples) were evaluated with VDJtools, and phylogenetic trees were built with CLCbio workbench. Clones with at least 8 unique UMIs were defined as expanded, with this threshold being based on coefficient-of-variation modelling across technical triplicates. TCRdb reworked the public reads: Q25 trimming with fastp, MiXCR clone assembly, productive beta chains retained. Each CDR3 protein appears once, grouped with its most common genes and DNA. For this entry, the V and J calls and clone size follow TCRdb and not the study's own pipeline. The sample table shows approximately 100,000 distinct CDR3 sequences, and around 3.3% are seen once. Jointly, the top ten make up approximately 5.9% of the sample.

The TCR originated in a woman younger than 30 with multiple sclerosis. Sequenced sample: PBMCs. This sequence uses TRBV20-1 and TRBJ2-7; TRBD1 matches 7 bases in the middle. The DNA is as follows: TGCAGTGCCTTACAGGGGCCTTACTACGAGCAGTACTTC. This sequence encodes CSALQGPYYEQYF.